This entry features one T cell receptor beta chain sequence. Its antigen is undetermined. The germline V gene has CDR1 ENHRY and CDR2 SYGVKD. This CDR3 comprises 14 residues. Deletions cut 2 bases from V and 4 bases from J, with 6 bases between. These data belong to a study of T cell responses to AZD1222 COVID-19 vaccine. General study findings and limits: Baseline seropositivity occurred in only a handful of AZD1222 recipients.

Libraries were prepared by immunoSEQ multiplex PCR; TCRdb keeps only in-frame clonotypes and omits some of them. The repertoire has approximately 170,000 clones, around 90% of them found once; the top ten carry 1.5% to 2%. The TCR sequence derives from an adult in good health. Sequencing was performed on peripheral blood, taken on day 0 of AZD1222 vaccination. The rearrangement uses TRBV10-3 and TRBJ1-6; no clear D gene. CDR3: CAISEQEYNSPLHF. As DNA, the CDR3 is TGTGCCATCAGTGAGCAGGAATATAATTCACCCCTCCACTTT.